The 19 T cell receptor beta chains presented below share a single source sample, sequenced in a study of cytomegalovirus exposure and HLA in healthy donors. Amplification used 60 Vbeta primers and 13 Jbeta primers. Here immunoSEQ multiplex PCR was the method, and the copy in TCRdb shows in-frame clones only, minus some. The repertoire holds approximately 170,000 clones, with 78% as singletons. Sequenced input: PBMCs. These TCRs come from a middle-aged woman in good health and CMV-seropositive.

This clone was seen just once. DNA for the CDR3: TGTGCCATCAGTGGGCGGGTAAGCGATGAGCAGTTCTTC. Its translation: CAISGRVSDEQFF. This chain connects TRBV10-3 to TRBJ2-1; D is possibly TRBD2 (5 bases). CDR3 size: 13 residues. Trimming cost V 4 bases and J 8 bases, with 12 bases left between them. Germline lookup yields CDR1 ENHRY and CDR2 SYGVKD.

This chain connects TRBV7-9 to TRBJ1-4, with 7 bases fitting TRBD1. The germline gives CDR1 SEHNR, CDR2 FQNEAQ (reference sequence). This CDR3 has 12 amino acids. V shed 1 base, J shed 13 bases, and the junction held 3 bases outside the gene matches. Here the CDR3 reads CASSLDRGGLFF. CDR3 DNA sequence: TGTGCCAGCAGCTTAGACAGGGGCGGACTGTTTTTT.

The V gene is TRBV5-8, the J gene TRBJ2-7; possibly TRBD2 for D (7 bases). The CDR3 is made up of 15 amino acids. Germline CDR1 and CDR2: SGHTS and YDEGEE. V dropped 4 bases and J dropped 7 bases, with 21 bases sitting between them. Here the CDR3 DNA reads TGTGCCAGCAGCCCAACCGGGAGAGGGGGGGATGAGCAGTACTTC. Its translation: CASSPTGRGGDEQYF.

Note on this clone: At one end the junction does not follow the germline gene, possibly because of a read error. The CDR3 sequence: CASSFLGNGANGLTF. The CDR3 nucleotides read TGTGCCAGCAGTTTCTTAGGGAATGGGGCCAACGGCCTGACTTTC. The genes are TRBV28 and TRBJ2-6; D is perhaps TRBD1 (5 bases). The germline V gene has CDR1 MDHEN and CDR2 SYDVKM. CDR3 length: 15 amino acids.

This clone was picked up one time. This chain uses TRBV7-6 with TRBJ2-1, with 8 bases matching TRBD2. This CDR3 spans 17 amino acids. Germline CDR1 and CDR2: SGHVS and FNYEAQ. Losses at the gene ends were 2 bases for V and 0 bases for J; bases not matched to a gene: 6. The DNA of the CDR3 is TGTGCCAGCAGCTTAAGGGCGGGGGGCGACTCCTACAATGAGCAGTTCTTC. This encodes CASSLRAGGDSYNEQFF.

The CDR3: CASSMPGGEQYF. The CDR3 nucleotides read TGTGCCAGCAGCATGCCGGGGGGTGAGCAGTACTTC. V gene TRBV5-4 combines with J gene TRBJ2-7, with 7 bases that match TRBD2. The CDR3 spans 12 residues. The V segment lost 4 bases and the J segment 7 bases; nucleotides outside the gene matches: 5. Germline CDR1 and CDR2: SGHNT and YYREEE (reference sequence). The full variable domain, completed using reference TRBV5-4 and TRBJ2-7, is ETGVTQSPTHLIKTRGQQVTLRCSSQSGHNTVSWYQQALGQGPQFIFQYYREEENGRGNFPPRFSGLQFPNYSSELNVNALELDDSALYLCASSMPGGEQYFGPGTRLTVT.

The gene calls are TRBV19 and TRBJ2-4; TRBD1 aligns across 7 bases. Trimming cost V 2 bases and J 6 bases; bases outside gene matches: 4. In germline, CDR1 is LNHDA, CDR2 SQIVND (reference sequence). The CDR3 runs 14 residues. The CDR3 region is CASSIRQGGNIQYF. In DNA, the CDR3 is TGTGCCAGTAGTATACGACAGGGTGGAAACATTCAGTACTTC.

The V gene is TRBV5-6, the J gene TRBJ2-3; TRBD2 is a possible D gene (7 bases). The CDR3 loop spans 17 amino acids. V was cut by 1 base and J by 3 bases, with 18 bases left in between. Germline-derived CDR1 and CDR2 are SGHDT and YYEEEE. CDR3 in amino acids: CASSLLGTGGRTDTQYF. The CDR3, as DNA: TGTGCCAGCAGCTTGCTTGGTACGGGGGGCAGGACAGATACGCAGTATTTT.

V usage is TRBV6-5 and J usage is TRBJ1-2; D might be TRBD1 (5 bases). The CDR3 length is 15 residues. Germline V lookup: CDR1 MNHEY, CDR2 SVGAGI. Trimming removed 8 bases from V and 4 bases from J, with 20 bases in between. The CDR3 region is CASSTIPQGFYGYTF. In nucleotides, the CDR3 is TGTGCCAGCTCTACCATCCCGCAGGGCTTCTATGGCTACACCTTC.

This chain uses TRBV7-2 with TRBJ2-1; tentatively, D is TRBD2 (5 bases). The CDR3 is 13 amino acids. The V and J ends lost 3 bases and 15 bases respectively, with 18 bases between them. The germline gives CDR1 SGHTA, CDR2 FQGNSA. CDR3 residues: CASSLGSAGARFF. The CDR3 region has the DNA TGTGCCAGCAGCTTGGGGTCGGCGGGCGCGAGGTTCTTC.

This chain connects TRBV10-3 to TRBJ2-7, with 9 positions matching TRBD1. Germline assignment: CDR1 ENHRY and CDR2 SYGVKD. CDR3 length equals 14 residues. J lost 6 bases, V lost 0 bases, and 3 bases had no gene match. The CDR3 DNA follows: TGTGCCATCAGTGAGTCGGGACAGGGAGGCGAGCAGTACTTC. This codes for CAISESGQGGEQYF.

V is TRBV30 and J is TRBJ1-2, with D tentatively TRBD1 (6 bases). The CDR3 length is 13 residues. Looked up from germline, CDR1 is GTSNPN and CDR2 is SVGIG (reference sequence). V gave up 4 bases and J gave up 5 bases, with 14 bases separating them. The CDR3 nucleotides are TGTGCCTGGAATTATGCACAGGGATATGGCTACACCTTC. Translation: CAWNYAQGYGYTF.

The gene calls are TRBV5-4 and TRBJ2-5, with D possibly matching TRBD2 (5 bases). Germline-derived CDR1 and CDR2 are SGHNT and YYREEE (reference sequence). Trimming took 2 bases from V and 1 from J, leaving 9 bases between them. This CDR3 region has 14 residues. The CDR3 is CASSLPGTQETQYF. Here the CDR3 DNA reads TGTGCCAGCAGCTTACCGGGAACCCAAGAGACCCAGTACTTC.

The J gene is TRBJ2-5, the V gene TRBV5-6; 7 nucleotides align to TRBD1. The CDR3 length is 15 residues. The ends lost 3 bases at V and 4 bases at J; junction bases unmatched: 9. Germline lookup yields CDR1 SGHDT and CDR2 YYEEEE. The CDR3 DNA sequence: TGTGCCAGCAGCTACAGGACAGGCTGGGGAGAGACCCAGTACTTC. It translates to CASSYRTGWGETQYF.

The gene calls are TRBV6-6 and TRBJ1-1; D is perhaps TRBD1 (5 bases). The CDR3 has 13 residues. Germline assignment: CDR1 MNHNY and CDR2 SVGAGI (reference sequence). V gave up 6 bases and J gave up 4 bases, with 12 bases separating them. CDR3 in amino acids: CASRLHQGTEAFF. In DNA form, the CDR3 reads TGTGCCAGCAGACTCCACCAGGGCACTGAAGCTTTCTTT.

The V call is TRBV5-1, the J call TRBJ2-1; 8 bases are shared with TRBD2. Germline V lookup: CDR1 SGHRS, CDR2 YFSETQ. This CDR3 comprises 14 residues. V shed 6 bases and J 7 bases; nucleotides not matched to a gene: 9. The DNA of the CDR3 is TGCGCCAGCATTTCCGGGGGGGCAATAAATGAGCAGTTCTTC. Translation: CASISGGAINEQFF.

The chain employs TRBV11-2 and TRBJ2-1; D ambiguous. The V gene's germline CDR1 is SGHAT and CDR2 FQNNGV. The CDR3 covers 13 residues. V shed 6 bases and J shed 6 bases, with 12 bases lying between them. CDR3 DNA: TGTGCCAGCAGATTCTCCCTCCCCAATGAGCAGTTCTTC. Amino acid sequence: CASRFSLPNEQFF.

The chain has TRBV29-1 and TRBJ1-2; D is perhaps TRBD1 (5 bases). The germline V and J ends were trimmed by 0 bases and 7 bases, with 21 bases remaining between them. Germline CDR1 and CDR2: SQVTM and ANQGSEA. The CDR3 extends over 16 amino acids. The CDR3 nucleotides read TGCAGCGTTGAAGATCGGGGTGGGCGCGGCGGGGGTGGCTACACCTTC. Translating gives CSVEDRGGRGGGGYTF.

The chain carries TRBV9 and TRBJ2-1; 9 bases match TRBD1. Trimming cost V 3 bases and J 4 bases; bases outside gene matches: 5. This CDR3 spans 15 amino acids. Germline V gene sequence: CDR1 SGDLS, CDR2 YYNGEE. DNA for the CDR3: TGTGCCAGCAGCGCCCCCGGGACAGGGTACAATGAGCAGTTCTTC. Residues: CASSAPGTGYNEQFF.